The clone carrying this T cell receptor (beta chain) was picked up one time. This sample stems from a study of blood T cell repertoires in COVID-19. Study details: Spain, Italy and the United States supplied samples that represented acute and convalescent COVID-19. T cells, B-cell-depleted T cells, or PBMCs provided the cDNA or gDNA that served as material.

This CDR3 contains 13 residues. Germline V gene lookup returns CDR1 MNHEY and CDR2 SMNVEV (reference sequence). V was shortened by 7 bases and J by 0 bases, with 4 bases between the two germline ends. Original handling: Reference gene primer amplification gave nucleated cell count estimates. Only in-frame clones appear in the TCRdb table, and some are missing; sequencing was by immunoSEQ multiplex PCR. The DNA was the basis for D and trimming; V, J and clone size are from that table. This table has around 190,000 clones, 88% appearing once. The sequencing sample was made of peripheral blood. The receptor comes from a man younger than 35 with active or convalescent COVID-19. V usage is TRBV27 and J usage is TRBJ1-6; no clear D. Written as DNA, the CDR3 is TGTGCCAGCAAGAGCTCCTATAATTCACCCCTCCACTTT. Encoded protein: CASKSSYNSPLHF.